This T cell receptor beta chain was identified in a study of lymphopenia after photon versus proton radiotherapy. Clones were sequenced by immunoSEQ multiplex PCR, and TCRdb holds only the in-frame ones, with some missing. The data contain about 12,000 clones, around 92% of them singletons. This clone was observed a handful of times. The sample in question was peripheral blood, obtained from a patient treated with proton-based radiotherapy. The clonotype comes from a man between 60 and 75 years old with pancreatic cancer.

CDR3: CASSLSRTGANEQFF. CDR3 bases: TGTGCCAGCAGCTTATCCCGGACAGGAGCCAATGAGCAGTTCTTC. V is TRBV11-2 and J is TRBJ2-1; TRBD1 matches at 7 bases. V shed 2 bases, J shed 6 bases, and the junction held 7 bases outside the gene matches. The CDR3 consists of 15 residues. CDR1 SGHAT and CDR2 FQNNGV come from the germline V gene.